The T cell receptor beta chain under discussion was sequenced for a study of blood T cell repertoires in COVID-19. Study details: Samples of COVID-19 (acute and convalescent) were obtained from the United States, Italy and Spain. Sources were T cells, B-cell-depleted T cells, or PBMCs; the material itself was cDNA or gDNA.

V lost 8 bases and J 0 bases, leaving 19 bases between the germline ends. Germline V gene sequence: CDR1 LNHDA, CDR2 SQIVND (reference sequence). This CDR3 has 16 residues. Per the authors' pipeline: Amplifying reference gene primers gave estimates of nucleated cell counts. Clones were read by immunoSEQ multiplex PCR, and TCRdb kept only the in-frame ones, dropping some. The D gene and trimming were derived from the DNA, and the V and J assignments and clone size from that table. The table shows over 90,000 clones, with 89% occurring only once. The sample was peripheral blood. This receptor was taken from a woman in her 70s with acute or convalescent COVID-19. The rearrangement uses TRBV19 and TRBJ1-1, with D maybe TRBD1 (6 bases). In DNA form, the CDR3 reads TGTGCCAGTCGTCGGACAGCCGTCAATATGAACACTGAAGCTTTCTTT. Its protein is CASRRTAVNMNTEAFF. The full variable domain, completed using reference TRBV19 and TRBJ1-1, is DGGITQSPKYLFRKEGQNVTLSCEQNLNHDAMYWYRQDPGQGLRLIYYSQIVNDFQKGDIAEGYSVSREKKESFPLTVTSAQKNPTAFYLCASRRTAVNMNTEAFFGQGTRLTVV.